This T cell receptor (beta chain) was found in a study of blood T cell repertoires in COVID-19. Looking at the study overall: Material from acute and convalescent COVID-19 was sourced from the United States, Italy and Spain.

The germline V gene has CDR1 SGHTA and CDR2 FQGNSA. V trimming: 5 bases; J trimming: 3 bases; junction bases outside the gene matches: 2. The CDR3 is 15 amino acids. Source study methods: Estimated nucleated cell counts came from reference gene primer amplification. Generated by immunoSEQ multiplex PCR, the TCRdb table keeps only in-frame clones and is missing some. The DNA was the basis for D and trimming; V, J and clone size are from that table. The table records 150,000 to 200,000 clones, roughly 80% of them present only once. Material: peripheral blood. The V and J genes are TRBV7-2 and TRBJ2-2; 11 bases match TRBD1. The clonotype comes from a woman aged 25 to 39 with acute or convalescent COVID-19. The CDR3 sequence is CASSVDRGHTGELFF. As DNA, the CDR3 is TGTGCCAGCAGCGTGGACAGGGGGCACACCGGGGAGCTGTTTTTT.